This TCR beta chain was sequenced for a study of blood T cell repertoires in COVID-19. Study-level background: The origin of the acute and convalescent COVID-19 samples was the United States, Italy and Spain. T cells, B-cell-depleted T cells, or PBMCs provided the cDNA or gDNA that served as material.

In the study's own analysis: The assay estimated nucleated cells by amplifying reference gene primers. The protocol was immunoSEQ multiplex PCR, while the TCRdb copy is restricted to in-frame clones and leaves out a portion. V, J and clone size are taken as reported in that table, and D and trimming were inferred from the DNA itself. Of approximately 150,000 clones listed, roughly nine tenths were seen once; the top ten hold around 5%. Deletions cut 6 bases from V and 5 bases from J, with 14 bases between. Germline CDR1 reads ENHRY; CDR2 reads SYGVKD. The CDR3 extends over 14 amino acids. The specimen was peripheral blood. The gene calls are TRBV10-3 and TRBJ1-5; possible D gene TRBD1, 6 bases. The TCR comes from a human donor in a cohort sampled during active COVID-19. The CDR3 protein is CAISEGGQYQPQHF. CDR3 nucleotides: TGTGCCATCAGCGAGGGGGGACAATATCAGCCCCAGCATTTT.